The sequence of this T cell receptor beta chain was determined in a study of patients and donors after allogeneic stem cell transplantation. V was clipped by 5 bases and J by 3 bases; unmatched bases: 6. CDR3 length: 15 residues. Germline-derived CDR1 and CDR2 are SEHNR and FQNEAQ (reference sequence). TCRdb re-derived calls from the RT-PCR reads in MiXCR, one entry per CDR3 protein. The table records about 960,000 distinct CDR3 sequences, approximately 18% of them present only once. This receptor was identified in a human donor who was either an allogeneic HSCT recipient or a stem cell or donor lymphocyte infusion donor (not recorded which). It is not recorded whose cells these are; they may come from a transplant donor. The sample was blood, either unsorted or a sorted T cell fraction (not recorded which). This chain joins TRBV7-9 and TRBJ2-5, with TRBD1 matching 10 bases. This CDR3 reads CASSRGTGVKETQYF. CDR3 DNA sequence: TGTGCCAGCAGCCGCGGGACAGGGGTTAAAGAGACCCAGTACTTC.